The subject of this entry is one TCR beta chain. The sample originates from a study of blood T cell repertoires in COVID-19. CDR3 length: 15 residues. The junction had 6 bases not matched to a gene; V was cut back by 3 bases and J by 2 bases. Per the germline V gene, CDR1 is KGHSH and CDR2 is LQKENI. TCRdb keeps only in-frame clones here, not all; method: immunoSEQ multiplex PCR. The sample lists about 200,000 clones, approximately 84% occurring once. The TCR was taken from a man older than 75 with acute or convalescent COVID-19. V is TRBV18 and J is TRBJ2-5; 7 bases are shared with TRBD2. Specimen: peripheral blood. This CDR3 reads CASSPLGGLQETQYF. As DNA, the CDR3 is TGTGCCAGCTCACCTCTCGGGGGGTTACAAGAGACCCAGTACTTC.